This TCR beta chain was captured by sequencing in a study of chemoradiotherapy in HPV16-positive cancers. The length of the CDR3 is 17 residues. From germline, CDR1 is SGHNT and CDR2 YENEEA. Trimming pared 5 bases from V and 10 bases from J, leaving 27 bases between. The protocol was immunoSEQ multiplex PCR, while the TCRdb copy is restricted to in-frame clones and leaves out a portion. In the table there are some 3,300 clones, around 85% of which are singletons. The clonotype was recovered from a human donor with HPV-associated anogenital cancer. The source was tumor tissue, collected from a patient who underwent chemoradiotherapy. V gene TRBV11-3 combines with J gene TRBJ2-1, with D possibly matching TRBD1 (5 bases). CDR3 region: CASSQSPGSRVEEEQFF. The CDR3 bases are TGTGCCAGCAGCCAATCCCCTGGCAGCAGGGTCGAAGAGGAGCAGTTCTTC. Full variable domain (outside the CDR3, taken from reference TRBV11-3 and TRBJ2-1): EAGVVQSPRYKIIEKKQPVAFWCNPISGHNTLYWYLQNLGQGPELLIRYENEEAVDDSQLPKDRFSAERLKGVDSTLKIQPAELGDSAVYLCASSQSPGSRVEEEQFFGPGTRLTVL.